The clone carrying this T cell receptor (beta chain) came up a few times. Its antigen remains unknown. The germline V gene encodes CDR1 SNHLY and CDR2 FYNNEI. This CDR3 contains 13 residues. With 8 bases clipped from V and 3 bases from J, the junction kept 3 bases outside the gene matches. The study ran its PCR with 60 Vbeta and 13 Jbeta primers. The table came from immunoSEQ multiplex PCR; TCRdb's copy has only in-frame clones and leaves some out. This table holds tens of thousands of clones, 78% found once. These data are taken from a study of cytomegalovirus exposure and HLA in healthy donors. Study results and caveats: A few of the chains that were CMV-associated were confirmed in vitro to be specific for CMV antigens. Generally TCR sequences proved uncommon, though certain public TCRs appeared in numerous donors.

The sample consisted of PBMCs. The rearrangement joins TRBV2 to TRBJ1-5, with 8 positions matching TRBD1. This receptor was identified in a male donor in good health and CMV-seropositive. Here the CDR3 reads CASETGDNQPQHF. The CDR3 DNA follows: TGTGCCAGCGAGACAGGGGACAATCAGCCCCAGCATTTT.